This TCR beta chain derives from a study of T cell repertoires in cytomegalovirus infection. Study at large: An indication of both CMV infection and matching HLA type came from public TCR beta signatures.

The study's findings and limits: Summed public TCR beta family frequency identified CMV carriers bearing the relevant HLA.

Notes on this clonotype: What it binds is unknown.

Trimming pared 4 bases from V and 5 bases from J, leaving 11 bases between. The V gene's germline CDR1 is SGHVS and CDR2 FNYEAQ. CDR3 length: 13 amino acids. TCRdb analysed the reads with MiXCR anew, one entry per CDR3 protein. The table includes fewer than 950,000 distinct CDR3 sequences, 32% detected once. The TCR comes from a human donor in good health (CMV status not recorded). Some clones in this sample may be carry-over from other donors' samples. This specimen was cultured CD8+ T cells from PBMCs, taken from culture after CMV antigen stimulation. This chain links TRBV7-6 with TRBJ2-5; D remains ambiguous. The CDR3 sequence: CASSSSAWETQYF. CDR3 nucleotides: TGTGCCAGCAGCTCCTCGGCGTGGGAGACCCAGTACTTC.